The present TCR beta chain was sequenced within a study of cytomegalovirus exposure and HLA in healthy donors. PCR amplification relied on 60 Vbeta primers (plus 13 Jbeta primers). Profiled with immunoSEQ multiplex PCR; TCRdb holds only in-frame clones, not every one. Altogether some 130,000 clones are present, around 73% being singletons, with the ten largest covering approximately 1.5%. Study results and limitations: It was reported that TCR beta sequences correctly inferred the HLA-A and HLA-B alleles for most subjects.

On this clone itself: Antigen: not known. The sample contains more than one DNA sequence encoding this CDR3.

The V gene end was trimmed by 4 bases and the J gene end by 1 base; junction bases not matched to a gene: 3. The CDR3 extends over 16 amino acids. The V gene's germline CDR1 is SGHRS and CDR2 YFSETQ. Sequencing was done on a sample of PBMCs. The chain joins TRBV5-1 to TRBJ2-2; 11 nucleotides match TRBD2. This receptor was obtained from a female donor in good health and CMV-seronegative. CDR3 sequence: CASSPGTSGNTGELFF. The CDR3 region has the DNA TGCGCCAGCAGCCCAGGGACTAGCGGGAACACCGGGGAGCTGTTTTTT.